Listed below are T cell receptor beta chains from one sample, sequenced in a study of shared clonotypes between healthy human individuals. Measured with immunoSEQ multiplex PCR; TCRdb has only the in-frame clones, and not every one. The top ten clones hold 24% of a sample with approximately 810,000 clones, 80% to 95% of them seen once. Source material: naive CD8+ T cells sorted from blood. The receptors were gathered from a man in his thirties or forties in good health. CDR3s include the opening cysteine and the closing phenylalanine or tryptophan. D genes are given only for firm matches. Not all rows give a size; the values are once, few, many and, for expanded clones, a class.

v_gene	j_gene	d_gene	abundance	CDR3aa	CDR3nt
TRBV29-1	TRBJ2-1	-	-	CSVGSSYNEQFF	TGCAGCGTTGGTTCTAGCTACAATGAGCAGTTCTTC
TRBV7-9	TRBJ1-2	TRBD1	-	CASSSNLRQGTSGYTF	TGTGCCAGCAGCTCAAACCTTAGACAGGGAACCTCTGGCTACACCTTC
TRBV7-2	TRBJ1-4	-	once	CASSAIQGRFGEKLFF	TGTGCCAGCAGCGCAATACAGGGTCGTTTTGGTGAAAAACTGTTTTTT
TRBV27	TRBJ1-1	-	-	CASSSRRLNTEAFF	TGTGCCAGCAGTTCACGACGGTTGAACACTGAAGCTTTCTTT
TRBV7-8	TRBJ2-2	TRBD2	-	CASSSTLAGPTGELFF	TGTGCCAGCAGCTCTACGCTAGCGGGACCCACCGGGGAGCTGTTTTTT
TRBV19	TRBJ2-7	-	once	CASSLELTYPYEQYF	TGTGCCAGTAGTCTAGAGCTTACATATCCCTACGAGCAGTACTTC
TRBV7-9	TRBJ2-5	TRBD2	-	CASSLDLAGSQETQYF	TGTGCCAGCAGCCTGGACCTAGCGGGCTCCCAAGAGACCCAGTACTTC
TRBV25-1	TRBJ2-7	TRBD2	-	CASGPAGVVDEQYF	TGTGCCAGCGGCCCAGCGGGAGTAGTGGACGAGCAGTACTTC
TRBV4-2	TRBJ2-3	-	-	CASTPHGEGGIKDTQYF	TGTGCCAGCACCCCACATGGGGAAGGGGGGATCAAAGATACGCAGTATTTT
TRBV9	TRBJ2-5	-	-	CASSDWGQETQYF	TGTGCCAGCAGCGATTGGGGACAAGAGACCCAGTACTTC
TRBV15	TRBJ1-3	-	-	CATSRLQGAGNTIYF	TGTGCCACCAGCAGACTACAGGGCGCTGGAAACACCATATATTTT
TRBV19	TRBJ2-1	TRBD2	-	CASRAGTSLNEQFF	TGTGCCAGTAGAGCCGGGACTAGCCTCAATGAGCAGTTCTTC
TRBV10-3	TRBJ2-2	TRBD1	-	CAISESGTGGELFF	TGTGCCATCAGTGAGTCGGGGACAGGCGGGGAGCTGTTTTTT